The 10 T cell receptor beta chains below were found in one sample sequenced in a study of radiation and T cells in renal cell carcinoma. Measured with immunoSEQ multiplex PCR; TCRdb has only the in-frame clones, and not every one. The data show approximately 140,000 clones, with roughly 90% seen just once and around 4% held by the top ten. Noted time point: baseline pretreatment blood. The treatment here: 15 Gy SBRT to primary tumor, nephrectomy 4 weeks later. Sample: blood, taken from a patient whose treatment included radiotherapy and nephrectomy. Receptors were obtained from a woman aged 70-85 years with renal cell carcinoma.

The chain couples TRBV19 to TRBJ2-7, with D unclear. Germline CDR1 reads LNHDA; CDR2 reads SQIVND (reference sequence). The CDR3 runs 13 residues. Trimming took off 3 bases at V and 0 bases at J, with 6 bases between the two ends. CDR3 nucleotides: TGTGCCAGTAGTATCGGCTACTCCTACGAGCAGTACTTC. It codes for CASSIGYSYEQYF. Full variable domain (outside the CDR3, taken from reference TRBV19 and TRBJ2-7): DGGITQSPKYLFRKEGQNVTLSCEQNLNHDAMYWYRQDPGQGLRLIYYSQIVNDFQKGDIAEGYSVSREKKESFPLTVTSAQKNPTAFYLCASSIGYSYEQYFGPGTRLTVT.

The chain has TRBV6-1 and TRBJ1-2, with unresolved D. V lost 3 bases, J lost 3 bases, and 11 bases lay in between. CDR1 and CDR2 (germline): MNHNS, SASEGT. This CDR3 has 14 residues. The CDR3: CASSDLSIYYGYTF. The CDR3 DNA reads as TGTGCCAGCAGTGATCTGTCGATTTACTATGGCTACACCTTC.

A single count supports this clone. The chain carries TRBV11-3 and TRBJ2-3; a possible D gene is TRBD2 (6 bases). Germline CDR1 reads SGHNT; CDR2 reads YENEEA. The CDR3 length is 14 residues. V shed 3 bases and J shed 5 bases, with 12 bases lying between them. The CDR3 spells CASSFGGEKDTQYF. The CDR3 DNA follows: TGTGCCAGCAGCTTCGGGGGTGAAAAAGATACGCAGTATTTT.

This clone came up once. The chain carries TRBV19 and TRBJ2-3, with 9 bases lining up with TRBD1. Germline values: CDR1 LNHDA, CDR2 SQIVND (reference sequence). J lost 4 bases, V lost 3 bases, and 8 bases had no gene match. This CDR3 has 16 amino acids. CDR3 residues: CASSIRVGQGSDTQYF. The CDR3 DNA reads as TGTGCCAGTAGTATCAGGGTTGGACAGGGGTCAGATACGCAGTATTTT.

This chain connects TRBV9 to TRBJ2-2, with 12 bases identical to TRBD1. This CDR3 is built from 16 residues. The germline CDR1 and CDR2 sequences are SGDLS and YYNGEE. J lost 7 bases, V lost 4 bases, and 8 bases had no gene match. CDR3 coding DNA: TGTGCCAGCAGCCCCCGGGACAGGGGGCGAATCGGGGAGCTGTTTTTT. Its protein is CASSPRDRGRIGELFF.

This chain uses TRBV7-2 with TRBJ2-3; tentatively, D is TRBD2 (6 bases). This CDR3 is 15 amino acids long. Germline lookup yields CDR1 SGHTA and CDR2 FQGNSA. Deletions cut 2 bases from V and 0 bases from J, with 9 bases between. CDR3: CASSLTSFSTDTQYF. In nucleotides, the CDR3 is TGTGCCAGCAGCTTAACTAGCTTTAGCACAGATACGCAGTATTTT.

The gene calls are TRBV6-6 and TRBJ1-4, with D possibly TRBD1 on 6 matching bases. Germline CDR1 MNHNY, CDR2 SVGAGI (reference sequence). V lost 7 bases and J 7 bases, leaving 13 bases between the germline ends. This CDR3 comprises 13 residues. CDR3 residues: CASKIRGGEKLFF. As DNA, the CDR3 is TGTGCCAGCAAAATCAGGGGAGGTGAAAAACTGTTTTTT.

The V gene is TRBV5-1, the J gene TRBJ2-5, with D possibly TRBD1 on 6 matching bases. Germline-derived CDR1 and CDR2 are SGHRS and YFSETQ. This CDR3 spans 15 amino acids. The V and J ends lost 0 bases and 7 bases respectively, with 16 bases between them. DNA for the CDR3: TGCGCCAGCAGCTTGGAAGGTCAGGGGTTGAGGACCCAGTACTTC. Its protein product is CASSLEGQGLRTQYF. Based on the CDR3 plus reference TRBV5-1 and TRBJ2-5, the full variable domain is KAGVTQTPRYLIKTRGQQVTLSCSPISGHRSVSWYQQTPGQGLQFLFEYFSETQRNKGNFPGRFSGRQFSNSRSEMNVSTLELGDSALYLCASSLEGQGLRTQYFGPGTRLLVL.

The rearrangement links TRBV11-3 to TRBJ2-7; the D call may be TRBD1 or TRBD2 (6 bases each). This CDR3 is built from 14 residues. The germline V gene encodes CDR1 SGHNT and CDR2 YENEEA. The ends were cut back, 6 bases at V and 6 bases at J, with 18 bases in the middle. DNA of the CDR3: TGTGCCAGCAGTACCTCGAAGGGGGGAAGCGAGCAGTACTTC. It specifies CASSTSKGGSEQYF.

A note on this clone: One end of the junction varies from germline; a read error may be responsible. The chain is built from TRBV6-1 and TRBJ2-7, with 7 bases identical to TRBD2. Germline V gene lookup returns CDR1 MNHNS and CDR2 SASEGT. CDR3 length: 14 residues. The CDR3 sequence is CASSEVGGAYEQYF. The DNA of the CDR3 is TGTGCCAGCAGCGAAGTGGGGGGGGCCTACGAGCAGTACTTC.